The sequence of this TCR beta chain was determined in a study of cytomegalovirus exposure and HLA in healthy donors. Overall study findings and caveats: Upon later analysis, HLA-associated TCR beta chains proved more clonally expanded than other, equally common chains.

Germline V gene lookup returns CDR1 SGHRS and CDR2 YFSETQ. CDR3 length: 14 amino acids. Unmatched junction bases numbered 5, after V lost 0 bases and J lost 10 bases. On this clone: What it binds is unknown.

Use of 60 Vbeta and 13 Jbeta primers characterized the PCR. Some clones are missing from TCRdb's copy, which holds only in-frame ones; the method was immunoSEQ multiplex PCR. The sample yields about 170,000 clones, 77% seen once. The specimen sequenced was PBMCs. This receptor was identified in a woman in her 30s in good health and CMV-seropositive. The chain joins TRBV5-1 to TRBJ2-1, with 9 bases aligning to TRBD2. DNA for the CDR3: TGCGCCAGCAGCTTGGTGGAAGCGGGAGGCGAGCAGTTCTTC. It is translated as CASSLVEAGGEQFF.